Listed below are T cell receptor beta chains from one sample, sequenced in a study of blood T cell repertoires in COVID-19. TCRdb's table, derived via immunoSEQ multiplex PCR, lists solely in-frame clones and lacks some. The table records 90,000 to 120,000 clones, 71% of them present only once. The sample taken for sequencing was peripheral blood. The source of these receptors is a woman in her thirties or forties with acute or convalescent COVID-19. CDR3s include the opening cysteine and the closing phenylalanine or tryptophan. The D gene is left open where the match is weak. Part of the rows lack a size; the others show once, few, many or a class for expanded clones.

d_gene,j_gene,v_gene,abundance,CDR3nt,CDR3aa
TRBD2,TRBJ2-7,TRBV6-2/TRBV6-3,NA,TGTGCCAGCAGTCTCGGACTAGCGCTCTACGAGCAGTACTTC,CASSLGLALYEQYF
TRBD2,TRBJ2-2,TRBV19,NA,TGTGCCAGTAGCCAACGGGGGGGCGCAGAAAACACCGGGGAGCTGTTTTTT,CASSQRGGAENTGELFF
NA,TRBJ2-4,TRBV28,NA,TGTGCCAGCGGAGGGGTAGCCAAAAACATTCAGTACTTC,CASGGVAKNIQYF
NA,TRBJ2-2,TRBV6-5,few,TGTGCCAGCTCCCTGATGGGCCAGAACACCGGGGAGCTGTTTTTT,CASSLMGQNTGELFF
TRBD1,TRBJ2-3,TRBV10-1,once,TGCGCCAGCAGTGAGCCCCGGGACAGGGGGGCAGATACGCAGTATTTT,CASSEPRDRGADTQYF
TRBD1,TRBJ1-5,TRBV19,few,TGTGCCAGTAGTATGGGGTGGGGACAGGGGGCGCAGCCCCAGCATTTT,CASSMGWGQGAQPQHF
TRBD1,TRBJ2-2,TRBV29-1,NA,TGCAGCGTTGTCCCCGGAGGGACAGGGCACACCGGGGAGCTGTTTTTT,CSVVPGGTGHTGELFF
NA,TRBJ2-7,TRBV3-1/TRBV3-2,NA,TGTGCCAGCAGCCGATCCGGAGGGACCTACGAGCAGTACTTC,CASSRSGGTYEQYF
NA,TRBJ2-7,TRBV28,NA,TGTGCCAGCAGTCCGCCGGGAGGGGGCCCCCTCTCCTACGAGCAGTACTTC,CASSPPGGGPLSYEQYF
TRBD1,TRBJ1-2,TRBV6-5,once,TGTGCCAGCAGTCAAAACAGGGGAGGCGACTATGGCTACACCTTC,CASSQNRGGDYGYTF
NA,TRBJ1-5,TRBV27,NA,TGTGCCAGCAGTTCGGACCGGCAGGGTAGTGGCAATCAGCCCCAGCATTTT,CASSSDRQGSGNQPQHF
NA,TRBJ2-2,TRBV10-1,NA,TGCGCCAGCCAGAGGGATTACACCGGGGAGCTGTTTTTT,CASQRDYTGELFF
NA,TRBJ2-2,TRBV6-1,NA,TGTGCCAGCAGTGAAGCGCCCGGGGAAATCGGGGAGCTGTTTTTT,CASSEAPGEIGELFF
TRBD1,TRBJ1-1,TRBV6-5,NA,TGTGCCAGCAGTCGTACGGGACAGAAGGAAGCTTTCTTT,CASSRTGQKEAFF
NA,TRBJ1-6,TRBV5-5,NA,TGTGCCAGCAGCCTAGGGACTGTTAATTCACCCCTCCACTTT,CASSLGTVNSPLHF
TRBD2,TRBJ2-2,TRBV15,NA,TGTGCCACTAAACCGCAACGCGGGGGCACCGGGGAGCTGTTTTTT,CATKPQRGGTGELFF
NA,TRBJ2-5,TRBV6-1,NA,TGTGCCAGCAGTGAATCCGGTAGCGAGGAGACCCAGTACTTC,CASSESGSEETQYF
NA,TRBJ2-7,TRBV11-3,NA,TGTGCCAGCAGCCTACTTCGGGAAAGCGAGCAGTACTTC,CASSLLRESEQYF
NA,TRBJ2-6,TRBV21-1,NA,TGTGCCAGCAGCATAAGGACAGGGGGCGCATTTGGGGCCAACGTCCTGACTTTC,CASSIRTGGAFGANVLTF
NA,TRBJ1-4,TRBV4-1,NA,TGCGCCAGCAGCCAAAGTGGGGGAGGTGAAAAACTGTTTTTT,CASSQSGGGEKLFF
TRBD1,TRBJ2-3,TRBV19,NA,TGTGCCAGCCTGGACAGGGGCACCACAGATACGCAGTATTTT,CASLDRGTTDTQYF
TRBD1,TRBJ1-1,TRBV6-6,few,TGTGCCAGCAGTTACGCGGGACAGGGTACGGAGGCTTTCTTT,CASSYAGQGTEAFF
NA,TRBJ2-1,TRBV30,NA,TGTGCCTGGAGTGCCGCGAGCTCCTACAATGAGCAGTTCTTC,CAWSAASSYNEQFF
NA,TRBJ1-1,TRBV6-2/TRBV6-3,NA,TGTGCCAGCAGTTACTCGTATAGGGGTGAAGCTTTCTTT,CASSYSYRGEAFF
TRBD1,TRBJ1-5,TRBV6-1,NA,TGTGCCAGCAGTGAATTGGGACAGGCGGTCAATCAGCCCCAGCATTTT,CASSELGQAVNQPQHF
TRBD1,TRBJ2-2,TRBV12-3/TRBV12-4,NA,TGTGCCAGCAGACGACAGGGGATCGGGGAGCTGTTTTTT,CASRRQGIGELFF
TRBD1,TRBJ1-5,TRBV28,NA,TGTGCCAGCAGTCCCTGGGACAGGGGTGCCCTAAATCAGCCCCAGCATTTT,CASSPWDRGALNQPQHF
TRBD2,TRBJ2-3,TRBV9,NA,TGTGCCAGCAGCGTACGCGGGGGGGCCGGGGATACGCAGTATTTT,CASSVRGGAGDTQYF
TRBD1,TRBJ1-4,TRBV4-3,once,TGCGCCAGCAGCCAAGCGAGACCGGGACAGGGTGTAGAAAAACTGTTTTTT,CASSQARPGQGVEKLFF
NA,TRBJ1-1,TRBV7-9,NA,TGTGCCAGCAGCTTAGGGGCAACCGCTGAAGCTTTCTTT,CASSLGATAEAFF
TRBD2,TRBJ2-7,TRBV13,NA,TGTGCCAGCAGCTTAGTGGGGAGGGCCTACGAGCAGTACTTC,CASSLVGRAYEQYF
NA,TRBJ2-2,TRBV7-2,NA,TGTGCCAGCAGCTTGGGGGGGACAGGGAACACCGGGGAGCTGTTTTTT,CASSLGGTGNTGELFF
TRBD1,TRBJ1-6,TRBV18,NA,TGTGCCAGCTCATGGGACAGCAATTTCCTTAATTCACCCCTCCACTTT,CASSWDSNFLNSPLHF
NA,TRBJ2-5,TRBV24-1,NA,TGTGCCACCAGTGATTTTTACCAGGGGCAAGAGACCCAGTACTTC,CATSDFYQGQETQYF
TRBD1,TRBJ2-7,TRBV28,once,TGTGCCAGCACAAGGACAGGGCTCTTCGAGCAGTACTTC,CASTRTGLFEQYF
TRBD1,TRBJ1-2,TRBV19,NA,TGTGCCAGTAGTACCTTCGGACAGGGGACACTCTCATATGGCTACACCTTC,CASSTFGQGTLSYGYTF
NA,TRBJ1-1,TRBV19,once,TGTGCCAGCCTACGGTCCACCCAGGAGGACACTGAAGCTTTCTTT,CASLRSTQEDTEAFF
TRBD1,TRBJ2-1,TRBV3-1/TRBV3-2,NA,TGTGCCAGCAGCCAAGGACAGGGGGCCTACAATGAGCAGTTCTTC,CASSQGQGAYNEQFF
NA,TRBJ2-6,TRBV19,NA,TGTGCCAGTAGTATACCCCCGGTTTTCTCTGGGGCCAACGTCCTGACTTTC,CASSIPPVFSGANVLTF
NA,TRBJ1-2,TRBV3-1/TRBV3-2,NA,TGTGCCAGCAGCCAAGCTCTGGGGGGAGAGTATGGCTACACCTTC,CASSQALGGEYGYTF
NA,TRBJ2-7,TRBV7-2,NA,TGTGCCAGCAGCTTAGGGCTAGTAGTCAACGAGCAGTACTTC,CASSLGLVVNEQYF
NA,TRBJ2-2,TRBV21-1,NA,TGTGCCAGCAGCAAAGGCGCCGGGGAGCTGTTTTTT,CASSKGAGELFF
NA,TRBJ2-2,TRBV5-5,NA,TGTGCCAGCAGCCGCTCAGGGGACACCGGGGAGCTGTTTTTT,CASSRSGDTGELFF
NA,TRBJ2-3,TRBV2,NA,TGTGCCAGCAGTCGACAAGCAGATACGCAGTATTTT,CASSRQADTQYF
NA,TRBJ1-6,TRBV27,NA,TGTGCCAGCAGTGCTGAGCGGACAGCTCGGGCACCCCTCCACTTT,CASSAERTARAPLHF
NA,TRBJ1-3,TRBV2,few,TGTGCCAGCAGTGAACAGGGGAGATCTGGAAACACCATATATTTT,CASSEQGRSGNTIYF
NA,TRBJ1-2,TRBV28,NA,TGTGCCAGCAGTTTGTTCAGGGGTGGCTATGGCTACACCTTC,CASSLFRGGYGYTF
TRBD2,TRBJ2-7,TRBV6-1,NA,TGTGCCAGCAGTGAGCGACTAGCGGGGGCCTACGAGCAGTACTTC,CASSERLAGAYEQYF
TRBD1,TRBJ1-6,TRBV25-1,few,TGTGCCAGCAGGGGACAGGGGGCTAATTCACCCCTCCACTTT,CASRGQGANSPLHF
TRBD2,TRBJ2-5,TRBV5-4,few,TGTGCCAGCAGCTCCGGGACTAGCGGGGGTCATGGGGAGACCCAGTACTTC,CASSSGTSGGHGETQYF
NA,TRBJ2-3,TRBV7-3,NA,TGTGCCAGCAGCTCCACCTCCGAGGGCACAGATACGCAGTATTTT,CASSSTSEGTDTQYF
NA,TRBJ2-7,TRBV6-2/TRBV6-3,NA,TGTGCCAGCAGTTCCTTCTACGAGCAGTACTTC,CASSSFYEQYF
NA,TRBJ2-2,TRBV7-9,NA,TGTGCCAGCAGCTTAATCGAGGTTACCGGGGAGCTGTTTTTT,CASSLIEVTGELFF
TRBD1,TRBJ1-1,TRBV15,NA,TGTGCCACCAGCAGTAATCCATTGACAGGGTACACTGAAGCTTTCTTT,CATSSNPLTGYTEAFF
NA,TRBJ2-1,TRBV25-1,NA,TGTGCCAGCAGTGAAGTCTTTGGCAGGGAAACCTACAATGAGCAGTTCTTC,CASSEVFGRETYNEQFF